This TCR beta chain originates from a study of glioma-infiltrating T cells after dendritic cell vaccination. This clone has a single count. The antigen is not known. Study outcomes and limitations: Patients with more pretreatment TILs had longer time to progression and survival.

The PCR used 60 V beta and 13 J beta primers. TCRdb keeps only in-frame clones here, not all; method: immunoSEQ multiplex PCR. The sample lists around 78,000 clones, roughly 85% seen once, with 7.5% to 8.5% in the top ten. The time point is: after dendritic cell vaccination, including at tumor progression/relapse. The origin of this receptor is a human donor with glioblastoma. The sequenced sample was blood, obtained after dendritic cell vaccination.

CDR3 sequence: CASSSSGGAAGELFF. The CDR3 DNA follows: TGTGCCAGCAGCTCAAGCGGGGGGGCCGCCGGGGAGCTGTTTTTT. The gene calls are TRBV7-6 and TRBJ2-2; 10 nucleotides line up with TRBD2. J gave up 6 bases and V 4 bases, and 5 bases lay outside the gene matches. CDR3 length: 15 residues. Germline V gives CDR1 SGHVS, CDR2 FNYEAQ.